The T cell receptor beta chain described here comes from a study of blood T cell repertoires in COVID-19. At the level of the study: COVID-19 samples from acute and convalescent phases originated in the United States, Italy and Spain.

Sequencing used immunoSEQ multiplex PCR; TCRdb keeps in-frame clones, though not all of them. The repertoire holds roughly 100,000 clones, roughly 80% seen once, with less than 20% in the top ten. V trimming: 1 base; J trimming: 2 bases; junction bases outside the gene matches: 9. The length of the CDR3 is 17 residues. Per germline, CDR1 KGHSH and CDR2 LQKENI. Sequenced material: peripheral blood. V is TRBV18 and J is TRBJ2-3; TRBD1 matches at 7 bases. This TCR came from an elderly woman with acute or convalescent COVID-19. In DNA form, the CDR3 reads TGTGCCAGCTCACCACGGCGAGAGGGGGCAAACACAGATACGCAGTATTTT. This codes for CASSPRREGANTDTQYF.